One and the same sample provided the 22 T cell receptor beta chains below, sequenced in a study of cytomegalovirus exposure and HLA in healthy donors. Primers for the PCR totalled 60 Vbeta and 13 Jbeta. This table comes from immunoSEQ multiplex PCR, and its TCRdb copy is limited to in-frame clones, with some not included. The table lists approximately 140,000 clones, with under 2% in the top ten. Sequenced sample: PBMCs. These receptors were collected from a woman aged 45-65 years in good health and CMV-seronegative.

CDR3 region: CASSVDRAEQYF. CDR3 nucleotides: TGTGCCAGCAGCGTCGACAGGGCCGAGCAGTACTTC. The J gene is TRBJ2-7, the V gene TRBV13; TRBD1 agrees at 7 bases. V shed 5 bases, J shed 6 bases, and the junction held 4 bases outside the gene matches. The CDR3 is made up of 12 amino acids. The V gene's germline CDR1 is PRHDT and CDR2 FYEKMQ (reference sequence).

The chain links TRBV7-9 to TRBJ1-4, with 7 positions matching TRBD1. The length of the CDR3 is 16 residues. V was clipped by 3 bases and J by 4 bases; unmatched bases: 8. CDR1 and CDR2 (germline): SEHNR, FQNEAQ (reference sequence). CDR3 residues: CASSFAKDRFNEKLFF. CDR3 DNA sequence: TGTGCCAGCAGCTTTGCGAAGGACAGGTTTAATGAAAAACTGTTTTTT.

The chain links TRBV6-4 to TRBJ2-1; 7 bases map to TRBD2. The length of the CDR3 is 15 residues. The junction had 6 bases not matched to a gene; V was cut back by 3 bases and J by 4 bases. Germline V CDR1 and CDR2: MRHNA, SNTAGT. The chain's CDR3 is CASSEDQAGYNEQFF. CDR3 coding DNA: TGTGCCAGCAGTGAAGATCAAGCGGGGTACAATGAGCAGTTCTTC.

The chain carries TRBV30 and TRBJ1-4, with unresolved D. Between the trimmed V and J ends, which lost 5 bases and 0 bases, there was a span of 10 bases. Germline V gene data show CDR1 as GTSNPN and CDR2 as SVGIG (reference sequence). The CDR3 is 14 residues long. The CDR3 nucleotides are TGTGCCTGGGGGCATTGGACAACTAATGAAAAACTGTTTTTT. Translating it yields CAWGHWTTNEKLFF.

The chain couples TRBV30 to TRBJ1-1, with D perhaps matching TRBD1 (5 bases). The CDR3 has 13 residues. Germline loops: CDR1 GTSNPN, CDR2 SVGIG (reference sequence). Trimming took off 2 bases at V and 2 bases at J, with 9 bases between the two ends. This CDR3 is CAWSFTGNTEAFF. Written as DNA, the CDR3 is TGTGCCTGGAGTTTTACAGGCAACACTGAAGCTTTCTTT.

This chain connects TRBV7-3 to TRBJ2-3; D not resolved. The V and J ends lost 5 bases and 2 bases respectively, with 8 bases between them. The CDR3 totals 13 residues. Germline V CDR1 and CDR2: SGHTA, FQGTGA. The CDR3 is CASSIEFTDTQYF. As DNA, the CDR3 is TGTGCCAGCAGCATTGAGTTCACAGATACGCAGTATTTT.

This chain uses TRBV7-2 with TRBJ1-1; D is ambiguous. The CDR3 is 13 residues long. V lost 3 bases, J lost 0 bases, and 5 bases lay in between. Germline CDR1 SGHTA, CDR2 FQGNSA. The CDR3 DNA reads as TGTGCCAGCAGCTTCCACATGAACACTGAAGCTTTCTTT. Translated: CASSFHMNTEAFF.

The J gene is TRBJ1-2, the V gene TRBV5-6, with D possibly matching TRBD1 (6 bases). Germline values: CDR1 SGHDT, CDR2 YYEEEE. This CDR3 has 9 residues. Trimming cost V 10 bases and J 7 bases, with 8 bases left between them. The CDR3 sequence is CAHRAGYTF. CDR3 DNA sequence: TGTGCCCACAGGGCTGGCTACACCTTC.

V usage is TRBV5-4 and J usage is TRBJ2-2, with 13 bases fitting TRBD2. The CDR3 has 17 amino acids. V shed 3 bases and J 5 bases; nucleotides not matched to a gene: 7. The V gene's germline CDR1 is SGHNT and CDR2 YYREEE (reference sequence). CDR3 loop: CASSSGLAGVGTGELFF. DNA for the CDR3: TGTGCCAGCAGCTCTGGACTAGCGGGAGTGGGAACCGGGGAGCTGTTTTTT.

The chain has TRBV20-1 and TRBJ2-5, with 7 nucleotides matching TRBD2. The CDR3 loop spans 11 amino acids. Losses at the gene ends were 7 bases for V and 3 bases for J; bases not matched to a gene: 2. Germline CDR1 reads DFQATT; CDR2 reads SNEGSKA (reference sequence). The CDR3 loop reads CSGGGKETQYF. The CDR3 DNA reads TGCAGTGGGGGGGGGAAAGAGACCCAGTACTTC.

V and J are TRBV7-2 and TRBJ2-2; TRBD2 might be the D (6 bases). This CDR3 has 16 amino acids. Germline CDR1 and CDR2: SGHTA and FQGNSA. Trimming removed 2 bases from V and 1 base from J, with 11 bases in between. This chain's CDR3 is CASSLRGGVNTGELFF. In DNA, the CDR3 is TGTGCCAGCAGCTTAAGGGGAGGCGTGAACACCGGGGAGCTGTTTTTT. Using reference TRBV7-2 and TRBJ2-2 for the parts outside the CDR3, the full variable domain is GAGVSQSPSNKVTEKGKDVELRCDPISGHTALYWYRQSLGQGLEFLIYFQGNSAPDKSGLPSDRFSAERTGGSVSTLTIQRTQQEDSAVYLCASSLRGGVNTGELFFGEGSRLTVL.

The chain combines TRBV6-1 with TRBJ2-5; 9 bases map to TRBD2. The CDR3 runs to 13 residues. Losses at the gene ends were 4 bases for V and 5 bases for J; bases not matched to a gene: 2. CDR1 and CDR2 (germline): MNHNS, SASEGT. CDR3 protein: CASSGGLAETQYF. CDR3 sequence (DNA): TGTGCCAGCAGTGGAGGACTAGCGGAGACCCAGTACTTC.

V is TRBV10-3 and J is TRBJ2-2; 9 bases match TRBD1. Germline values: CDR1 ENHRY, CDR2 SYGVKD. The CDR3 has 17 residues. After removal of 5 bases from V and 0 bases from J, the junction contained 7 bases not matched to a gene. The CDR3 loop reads CAISRTGTGSNTGELFF. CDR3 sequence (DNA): TGTGCCATCAGTCGTACCGGGACAGGGTCGAACACCGGGGAGCTGTTTTTT.

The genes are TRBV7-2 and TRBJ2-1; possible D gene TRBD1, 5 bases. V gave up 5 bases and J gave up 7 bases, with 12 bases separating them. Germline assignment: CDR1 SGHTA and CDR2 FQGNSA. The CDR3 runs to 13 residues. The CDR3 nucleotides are TGTGCCAGCAGCCCCCCAGGGTATAATGAGCAGTTCTTC. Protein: CASSPPGYNEQFF.

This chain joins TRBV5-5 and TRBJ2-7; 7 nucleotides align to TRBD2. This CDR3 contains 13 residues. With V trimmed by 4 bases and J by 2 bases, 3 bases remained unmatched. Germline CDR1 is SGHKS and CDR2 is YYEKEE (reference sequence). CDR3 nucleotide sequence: TGTGCCAGCAGCATAAGCGGGACCTACGAGCAGTACTTC. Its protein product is CASSISGTYEQYF. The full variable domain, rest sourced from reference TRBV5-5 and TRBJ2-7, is DAGVTQSPTHLIKTRGQQVTLRCSPISGHKSVSWYQQVLGQGPQFIFQYYEKEERGRGNFPDRFSARQFPNYSSELNVNALLLGDSALYLCASSISGTYEQYFGPGTRLTVT.

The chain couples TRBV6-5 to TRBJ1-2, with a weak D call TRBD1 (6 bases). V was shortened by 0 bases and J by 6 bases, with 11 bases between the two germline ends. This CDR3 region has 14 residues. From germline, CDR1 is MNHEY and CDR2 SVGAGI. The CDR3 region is CASSYSYTGNGYTF. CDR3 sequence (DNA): TGTGCCAGCAGTTACTCCTATACAGGGAATGGCTACACCTTC.

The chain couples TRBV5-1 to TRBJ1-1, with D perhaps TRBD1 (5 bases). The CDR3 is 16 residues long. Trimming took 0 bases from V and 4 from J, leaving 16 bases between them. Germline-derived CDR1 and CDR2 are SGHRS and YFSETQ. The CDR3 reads CASSLALTGRGTEAFF. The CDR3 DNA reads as TGCGCCAGCAGCTTGGCCCTTACGGGGAGGGGCACTGAAGCTTTCTTT.

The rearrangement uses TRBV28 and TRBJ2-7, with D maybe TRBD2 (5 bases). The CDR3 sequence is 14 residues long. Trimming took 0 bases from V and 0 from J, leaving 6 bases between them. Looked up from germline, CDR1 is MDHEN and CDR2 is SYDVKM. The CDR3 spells CASSLWDFSYEQYF. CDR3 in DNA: TGTGCCAGCAGTTTATGGGACTTCTCCTACGAGCAGTACTTC. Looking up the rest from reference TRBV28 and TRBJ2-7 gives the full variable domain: DVKVTQSSRYLVKRTGEKVFLECVQDMDHENMFWYRQDPGLGLRLIYFSYDVKMKEKGDIPEGYSVSREKKERFSLILESASTNQTSMYLCASSLWDFSYEQYFGPGTRLTVT.

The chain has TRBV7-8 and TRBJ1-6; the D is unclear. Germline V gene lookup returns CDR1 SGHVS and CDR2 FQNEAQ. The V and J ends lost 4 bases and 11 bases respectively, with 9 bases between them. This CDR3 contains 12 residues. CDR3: CASSSLGAPLHF. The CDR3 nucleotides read TGTGCCAGCAGCTCTTTGGGCGCACCCCTCCACTTT.

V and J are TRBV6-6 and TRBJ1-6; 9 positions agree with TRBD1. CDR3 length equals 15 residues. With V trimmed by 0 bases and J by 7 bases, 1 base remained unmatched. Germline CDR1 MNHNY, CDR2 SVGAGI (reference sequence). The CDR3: CASSYSGQGNSPLHF. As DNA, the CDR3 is TGTGCCAGCAGTTACTCGGGACAGGGCAATTCACCCCTCCACTTT.

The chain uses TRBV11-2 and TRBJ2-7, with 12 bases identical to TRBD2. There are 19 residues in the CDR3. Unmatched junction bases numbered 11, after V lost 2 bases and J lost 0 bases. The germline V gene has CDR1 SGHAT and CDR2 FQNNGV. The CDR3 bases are TGTGCCAGCAGCTTACGGAGGACTAGCGGGGCCTCTAGCTCCTACGAGCAGTACTTC. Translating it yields CASSLRRTSGASSSYEQYF.

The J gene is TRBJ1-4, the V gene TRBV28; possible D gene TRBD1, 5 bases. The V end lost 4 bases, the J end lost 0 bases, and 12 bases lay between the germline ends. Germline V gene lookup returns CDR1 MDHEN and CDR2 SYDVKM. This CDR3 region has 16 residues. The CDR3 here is CASSYLGGATNEKLFF. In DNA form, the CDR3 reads TGTGCCAGCAGTTACCTCGGAGGGGCAACTAATGAAAAACTGTTTTTT.